Following are 9 T cell receptor beta chains from one sample sequenced in a study of identical twins (dated by TCRdb to 2016 to 2017). The library was generated by 5' RACE. This sample was sequenced with an Illumina HiSeq 2000. Starting from the raw public reads, TCRdb applied fastp trimming at Q25, assembled clones with MiXCR and retained in-frame beta chains. Each CDR3 protein gets just one entry, which takes the most common genes and DNA from the rows behind it. Within this sample are over 200,000 distinct CDR3 sequences, with around 10% of them counted one time only. The ten largest clones capture approximately 5.1% of the sample. The specimen sequenced was memory (CD45RO+) T cells sorted from blood. The cell subset or site label here, explained by the study, means: CD45RO+ enriched T cells. Source of these receptors: a woman aged 18-30 years in good health.

This clonotype was counted ten times or more. The rearrangement links TRBV6-5 to TRBJ1-5; D perhaps matches TRBD1 (5 bases). CDR1 MNHEY and CDR2 SVGAGI come from the germline V gene. CDR3 size: 12 residues. Trimming took 6 bases from V and 5 from J, leaving 8 bases between them. Written as DNA, the CDR3 is TGTGCCAGCAGAGCGGGGGATCAGCCCCAGCATTTT. Translation gives CASRAGDQPQHF.

The chain is built from TRBV15 and TRBJ2-7; a possible D gene is TRBD1 (5 bases). Trimming cost V 0 bases and J 4 bases, with 7 bases left between them. The CDR3 length is 13 residues. Germline loops: CDR1 LNHNV, CDR2 YYDKDF (reference sequence). The CDR3 nucleotides are TGTGCCACCAGCAGAGATTCAGGGTACGAGCAGTACTTC. Translated: CATSRDSGYEQYF.

This clonotype was found a few times. This sequence joins TRBV12-3 or TRBV12-4 and TRBJ2-1; D gene uncertain. Trimming pared 1 base from V and 8 bases from J, leaving 9 bases between. This CDR3 comprises 13 residues. CDR3 DNA sequence: TGTGCCAGCAGTTTAGTCGGGTGGGATGAGCAGTTCTTC. This sequence encodes CASSLVGWDEQFF.

The V gene is TRBV3-1, the J gene TRBJ2-2, with TRBD1 matching over 8 bases. The CDR3 consists of 15 residues. V shed 4 bases and J 4 bases; nucleotides not matched to a gene: 5. The germline V gene has CDR1 LGHDT and CDR2 YNNKEL (reference sequence). The CDR3 protein is CASSRRTGSTGELFF. CDR3 in DNA: TGTGCCAGCAGCCGCCGGACAGGGAGCACCGGGGAGCTGTTTTTT.

This clonotype was seen a handful of times. This chain uses TRBV5-1 with TRBJ2-1; weak D call: TRBD2 (6 bases). The CDR3 contains 15 residues. V was cut by 0 bases and J by 5 bases, with 12 bases left in between. Germline V gene data show CDR1 as SGHRS and CDR2 as YFSETQ. The CDR3 is CASSLAGGENNEQFF. In DNA form, the CDR3 reads TGCGCCAGCAGCTTGGCCGGGGGTGAGAACAATGAGCAGTTCTTC.

In this sample, this clonotype turned up a few times. V is TRBV6-2 or TRBV6-3 and J is TRBJ2-3, with 9 bases that match TRBD2. The CDR3 is made up of 16 amino acids. V lost 5 bases, J lost 5 bases, and 11 bases stayed unmatched. Germline V gene sequence: CDR1 MNHEY, CDR2 SVGEGT. The CDR3: CASSPGVAGAGDTQYF. In DNA, the CDR3 is TGTGCCAGCAGTCCCGGGGTAGCGGGAGCCGGAGATACGCAGTATTTT.

The chain links TRBV6-6 to TRBJ1-1; D is unresolved. Trimming removed 7 bases at V and 6 bases at J, with 15 bases between. CDR1 and CDR2 from the germline V gene are MNHNY and SVGAGI (reference sequence). This CDR3 is built from 13 residues. CDR3 sequence reads: CASIKGRGAEAFF. The DNA of the CDR3 is TGTGCCAGCATAAAGGGAAGAGGCGCTGAAGCTTTCTTT.

The chain uses TRBV12-3 or TRBV12-4 and TRBJ2-5; 7 bases fit TRBD2. This CDR3 has 17 amino acids. V shed 3 bases and J 5 bases; nucleotides not matched to a gene: 15. For the CDR3, the DNA is TGTGCCAGCAGTTTGCCCCTAGGCAGGGAGGGGAGGGAGACCCAGTACTTC. This translates into CASSLPLGREGRETQYF.

J is TRBJ1-1 and V is TRBV20-1; no clear D gene. The CDR3 is made up of 12 amino acids. The V end was cut by 8 bases, the J end by 1 base, with 11 bases between. The V gene's germline CDR1 is DFQATT and CDR2 SNEGSKA (reference sequence). The CDR3 DNA sequence: TGCAGTACCCTAAGTACGAACACTGAAGCTTTCTTT. It encodes CSTLSTNTEAFF.